This T cell receptor (beta chain) is from a study of cytomegalovirus exposure and HLA in healthy donors. Overall study results and limits: The study listed 164 cytomegalovirus-associated TCR beta chains. Later analysis associated a missense DCLRE1C variant with TCR beta V- and J-gene trimming.

Note on this clone: Antigen unknown.

Primers: 60 Vbeta forward and 13 Jbeta reverse. The protocol was immunoSEQ multiplex PCR, while the TCRdb copy is restricted to in-frame clones and leaves out a portion. Its table lists around 140,000 clones. Germline CDR1 is MDHEN and CDR2 is SYDVKM. V lost 3 bases to trimming and J lost 6 bases, with 15 bases between them. The CDR3 length is 14 residues. The sequencing input was PBMCs. The rearrangement joins TRBV28 to TRBJ2-7, with D possibly matching TRBD1 (5 bases). The source is a woman aged 18-29 years in good health and CMV-seronegative. CDR3 amino acids: CASSLPQGRGEQYF. The CDR3 DNA follows: TGTGCCAGCAGTTTGCCCCAGGGAAGAGGCGAGCAGTACTTC. Full variable domain (remainder filled in from reference TRBV28 and TRBJ2-7): DVKVTQSSRYLVKRTGEKVFLECVQDMDHENMFWYRQDPGLGLRLIYFSYDVKMKEKGDIPEGYSVSREKKERFSLILESASTNQTSMYLCASSLPQGRGEQYFGPGTRLTVT.